This T cell receptor beta chain stems from a study of early T cells in non-severe SARS-CoV-2 infection. Turning to the study itself: The sequenced material was bulk RNA from unsorted whole blood, and its chains were unpaired. Study results and caveats: The study's VDJdb matching favored anti-spike CD8 responses and missed private and CD4 specificities.

Attached unique molecular identifiers marked individual cDNA molecules. TCRdb redid the calling of the 5' RACE reads with MiXCR, one entry per CDR3 protein. This sample carries roughly 76,000 distinct CDR3 sequences, 9% to 15% of them seen once, and the ten largest clones take roughly 3.9%. J lost 4 bases, V lost 4 bases, and 6 bases had no gene match. Germline V gene data show CDR1 as MNHEY and CDR2 as SMNVEV (reference sequence). This CDR3 is 16 amino acids long. Regarding this clonotype: Its antigen is currently unknown.

Sample: whole blood. The sequence was collected from an adult who was a healthcare worker with PCR-confirmed SARS-CoV-2 infection or an uninfected control (not recorded which). The J gene is TRBJ2-1, the V gene TRBV27; the match to TRBD2 covers 11 bases. As DNA, the CDR3 is TGTGCCAGCAGTTCCGTAGCGGGAGGGGGGTACAATGAGCAGTTCTTC. It translates to CASSSVAGGGYNEQFF.